Sequencing of this T cell receptor beta chain was carried out in a study of T cell repertoires in cytomegalovirus infection. On the study more broadly: Matching HLA type, along with CMV infection, was indicated by public TCR beta signatures.

Study findings and constraints: Clonotype analysis showed dominance of the ex vivo response by HLA-C-restricted CMV-specific TCR beta clonotypes.

The CDR3 contains 13 residues. V was clipped by 6 bases and J by 4 bases, with 12 bases between them. CDR1 and CDR2 from the germline V gene are MNHEY and SVGAGI. This clonotype came up a few times. Its cognate antigen is unknown. MiXCR, run by TCRdb on the reads, gives a single entry per CDR3 protein. Of tens of thousands of distinct CDR3 sequences in the sample, more than 20% were seen once. This rearrangement joins TRBV6-5 to TRBJ2-5, with a tentative D call TRBD1 (6 bases). The origin of this receptor is a human donor in good health (CMV status not recorded). Some clones in this sample may be carry-over from other donors' samples. The sequencing sample was made of PBMCs, sequenced either directly or after in vitro stimulation (not recorded which). The chain's CDR3 is CASRHRVGETQYF. DNA of the CDR3: TGTGCCAGCAGGCACAGGGTAGGAGAGACCCAGTACTTC.